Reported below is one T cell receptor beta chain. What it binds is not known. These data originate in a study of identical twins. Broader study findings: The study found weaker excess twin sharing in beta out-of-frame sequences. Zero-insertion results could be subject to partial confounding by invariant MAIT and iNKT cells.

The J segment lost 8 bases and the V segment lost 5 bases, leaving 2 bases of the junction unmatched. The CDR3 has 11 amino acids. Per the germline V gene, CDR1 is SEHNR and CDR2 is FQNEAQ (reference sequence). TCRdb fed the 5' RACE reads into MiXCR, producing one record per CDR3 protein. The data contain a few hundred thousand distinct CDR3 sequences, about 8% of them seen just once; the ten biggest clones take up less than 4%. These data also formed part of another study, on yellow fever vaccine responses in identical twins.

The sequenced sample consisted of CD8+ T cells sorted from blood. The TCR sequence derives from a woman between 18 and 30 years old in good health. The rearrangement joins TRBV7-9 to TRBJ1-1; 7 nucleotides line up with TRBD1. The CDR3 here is CASSKDREAFF. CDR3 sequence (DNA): TGTGCCAGCAGCAAGGACAGGGAAGCTTTCTTT. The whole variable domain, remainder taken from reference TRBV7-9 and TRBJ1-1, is DTGVSQNPRHKITKRGQNVTFRCDPISEHNRLYWYRQTLGQGPEFLTYFQNEAQLEKSRLLSDRFSAERPKGSFSTLEIQRTEQGDSAMYLCASSKDREAFFGQGTRLTVV.